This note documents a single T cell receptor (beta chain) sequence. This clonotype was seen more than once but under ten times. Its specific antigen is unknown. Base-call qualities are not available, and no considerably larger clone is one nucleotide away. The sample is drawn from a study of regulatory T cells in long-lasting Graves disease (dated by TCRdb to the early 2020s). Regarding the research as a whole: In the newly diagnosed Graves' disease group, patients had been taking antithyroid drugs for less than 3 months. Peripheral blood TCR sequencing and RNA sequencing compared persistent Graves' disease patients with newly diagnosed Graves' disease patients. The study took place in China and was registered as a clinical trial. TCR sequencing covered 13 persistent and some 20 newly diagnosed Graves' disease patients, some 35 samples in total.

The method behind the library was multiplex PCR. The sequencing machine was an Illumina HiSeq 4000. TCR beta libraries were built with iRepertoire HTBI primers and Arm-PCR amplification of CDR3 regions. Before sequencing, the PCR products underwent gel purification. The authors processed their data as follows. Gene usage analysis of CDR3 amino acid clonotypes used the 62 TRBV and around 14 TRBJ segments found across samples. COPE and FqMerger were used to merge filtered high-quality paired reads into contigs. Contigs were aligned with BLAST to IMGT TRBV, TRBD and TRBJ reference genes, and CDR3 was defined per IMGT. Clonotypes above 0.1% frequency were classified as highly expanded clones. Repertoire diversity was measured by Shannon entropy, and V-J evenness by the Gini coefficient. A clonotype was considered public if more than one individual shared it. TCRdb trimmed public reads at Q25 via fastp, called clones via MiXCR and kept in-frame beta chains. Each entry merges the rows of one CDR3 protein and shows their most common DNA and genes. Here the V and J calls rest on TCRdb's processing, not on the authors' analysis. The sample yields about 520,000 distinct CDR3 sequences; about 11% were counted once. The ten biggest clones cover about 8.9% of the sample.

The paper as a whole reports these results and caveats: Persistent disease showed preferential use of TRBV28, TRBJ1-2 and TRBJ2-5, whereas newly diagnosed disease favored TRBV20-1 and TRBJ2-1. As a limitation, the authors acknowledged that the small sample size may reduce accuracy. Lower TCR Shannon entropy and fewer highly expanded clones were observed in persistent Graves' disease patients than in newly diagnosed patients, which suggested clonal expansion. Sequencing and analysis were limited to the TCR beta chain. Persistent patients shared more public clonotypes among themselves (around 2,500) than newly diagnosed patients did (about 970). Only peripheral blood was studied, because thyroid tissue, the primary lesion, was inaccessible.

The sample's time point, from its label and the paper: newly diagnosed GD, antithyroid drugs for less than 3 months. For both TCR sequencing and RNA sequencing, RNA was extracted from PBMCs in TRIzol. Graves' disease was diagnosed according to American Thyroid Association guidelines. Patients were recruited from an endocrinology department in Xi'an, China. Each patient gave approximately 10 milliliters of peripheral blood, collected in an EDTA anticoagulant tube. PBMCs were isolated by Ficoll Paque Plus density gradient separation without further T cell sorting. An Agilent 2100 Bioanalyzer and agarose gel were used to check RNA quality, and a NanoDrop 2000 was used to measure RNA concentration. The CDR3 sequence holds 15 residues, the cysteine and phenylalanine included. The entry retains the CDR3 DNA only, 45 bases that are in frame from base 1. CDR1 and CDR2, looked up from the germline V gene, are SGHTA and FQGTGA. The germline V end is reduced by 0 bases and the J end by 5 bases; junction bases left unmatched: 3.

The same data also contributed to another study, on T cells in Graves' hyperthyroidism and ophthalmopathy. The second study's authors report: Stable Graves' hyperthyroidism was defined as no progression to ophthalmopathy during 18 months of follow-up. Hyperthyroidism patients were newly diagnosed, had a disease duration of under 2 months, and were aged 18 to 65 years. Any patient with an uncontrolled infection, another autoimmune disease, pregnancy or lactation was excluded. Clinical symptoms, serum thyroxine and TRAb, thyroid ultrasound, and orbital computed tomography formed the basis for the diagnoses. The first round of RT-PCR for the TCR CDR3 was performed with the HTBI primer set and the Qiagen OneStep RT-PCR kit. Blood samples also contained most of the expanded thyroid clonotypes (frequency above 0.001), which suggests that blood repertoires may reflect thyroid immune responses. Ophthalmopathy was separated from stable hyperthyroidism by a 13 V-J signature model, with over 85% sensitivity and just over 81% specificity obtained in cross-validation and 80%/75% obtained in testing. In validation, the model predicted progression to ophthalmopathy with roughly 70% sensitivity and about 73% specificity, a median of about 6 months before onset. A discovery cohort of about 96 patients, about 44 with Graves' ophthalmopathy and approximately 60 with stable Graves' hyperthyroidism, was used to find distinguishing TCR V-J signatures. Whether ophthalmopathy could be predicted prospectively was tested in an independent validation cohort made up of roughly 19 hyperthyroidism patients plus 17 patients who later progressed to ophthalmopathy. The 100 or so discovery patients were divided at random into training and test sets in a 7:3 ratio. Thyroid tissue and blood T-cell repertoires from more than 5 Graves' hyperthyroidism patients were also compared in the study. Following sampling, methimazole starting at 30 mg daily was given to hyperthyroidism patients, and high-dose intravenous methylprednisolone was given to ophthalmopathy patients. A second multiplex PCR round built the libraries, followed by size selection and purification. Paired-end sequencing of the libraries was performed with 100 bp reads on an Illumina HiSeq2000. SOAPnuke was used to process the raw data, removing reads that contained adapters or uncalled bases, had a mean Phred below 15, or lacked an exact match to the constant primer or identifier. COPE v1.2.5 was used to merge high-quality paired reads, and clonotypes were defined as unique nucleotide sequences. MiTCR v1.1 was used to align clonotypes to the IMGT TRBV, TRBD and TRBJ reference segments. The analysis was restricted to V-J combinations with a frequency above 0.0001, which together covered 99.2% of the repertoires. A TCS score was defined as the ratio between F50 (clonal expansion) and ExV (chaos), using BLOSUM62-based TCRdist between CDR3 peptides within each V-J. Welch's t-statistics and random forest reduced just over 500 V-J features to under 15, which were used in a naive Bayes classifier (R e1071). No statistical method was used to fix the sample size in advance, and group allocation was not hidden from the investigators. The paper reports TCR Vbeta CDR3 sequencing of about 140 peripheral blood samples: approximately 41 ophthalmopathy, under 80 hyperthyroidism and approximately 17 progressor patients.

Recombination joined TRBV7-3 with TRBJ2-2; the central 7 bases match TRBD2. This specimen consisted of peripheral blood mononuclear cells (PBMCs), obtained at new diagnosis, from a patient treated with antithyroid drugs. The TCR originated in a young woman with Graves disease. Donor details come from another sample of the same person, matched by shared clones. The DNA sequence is TGTGCCAGCAGCTTAACTCCCGGGGGGACCGGGGAGCTGTTTTTT. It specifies CASSLTPGGTGELFF.